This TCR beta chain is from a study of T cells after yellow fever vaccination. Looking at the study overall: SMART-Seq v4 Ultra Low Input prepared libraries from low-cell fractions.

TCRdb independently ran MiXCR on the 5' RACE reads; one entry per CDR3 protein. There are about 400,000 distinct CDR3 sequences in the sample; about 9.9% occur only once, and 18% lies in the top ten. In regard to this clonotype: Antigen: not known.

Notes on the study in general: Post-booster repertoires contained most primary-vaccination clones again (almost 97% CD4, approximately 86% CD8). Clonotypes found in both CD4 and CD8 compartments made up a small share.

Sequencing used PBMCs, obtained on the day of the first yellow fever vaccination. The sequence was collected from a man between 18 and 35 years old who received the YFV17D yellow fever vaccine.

Here the CDR3 DNA reads TGTGCCAGCAGCCGCGTGACAGGGGACACCGGGGAGCTGTTTTTT. It translates to CASSRVTGDTGELFF. The chain recombines TRBV7-2 with TRBJ2-2; 8 nucleotides agree with TRBD1. J lost 3 bases, V lost 5 bases, and 5 bases had no gene match. This CDR3 region has 15 residues. Germline loops: CDR1 SGHTA, CDR2 FQGNSA.